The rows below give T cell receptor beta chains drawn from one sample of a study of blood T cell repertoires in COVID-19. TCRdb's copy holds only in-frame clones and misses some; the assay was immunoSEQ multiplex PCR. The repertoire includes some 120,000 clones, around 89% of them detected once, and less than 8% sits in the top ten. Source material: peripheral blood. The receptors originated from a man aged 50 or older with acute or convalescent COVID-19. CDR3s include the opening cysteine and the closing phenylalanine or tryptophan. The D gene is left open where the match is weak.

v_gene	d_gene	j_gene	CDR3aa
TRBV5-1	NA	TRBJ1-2	CASSLEPDGTVYGYTF
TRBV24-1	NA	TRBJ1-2	CATRKDRLGGYTF
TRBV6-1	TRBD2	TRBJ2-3	CASSDGTSGNSDTQYF
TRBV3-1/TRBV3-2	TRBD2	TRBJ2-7	CASSLAGGKFSYEQYF
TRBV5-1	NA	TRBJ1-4	CASSLASADGEKLFF
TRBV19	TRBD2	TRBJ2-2	CASSMSSGTHTGELFF
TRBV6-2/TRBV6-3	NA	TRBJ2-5	CASSSGLLQETQYF
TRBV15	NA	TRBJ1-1	CATSRVWAQNTEAFF
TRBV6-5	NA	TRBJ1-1	CASSNAGVGTEAFF
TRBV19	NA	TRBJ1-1	CASSIGQLEAFF
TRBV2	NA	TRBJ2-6	CASRGDQRGSGANVLTF
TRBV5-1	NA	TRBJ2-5	CASSEGGGVQETQYF